The table lists the clone carrying this T cell receptor (beta chain) with many counts. The data originate from a study of blood T cell repertoires in COVID-19. About the research overall: COVID-19 samples from acute and convalescent phases originated in the United States, Italy and Spain. The analysed material was cDNA or gDNA that came from T cells, B-cell-depleted T cells, or PBMCs.

CDR3 length: 15 amino acids. Looked up from germline, CDR1 is SGHDN and CDR2 is FVKESK. Trimming shortened V by 1 base and J by 4 bases, and 10 bases separated the two germline ends. As originally analysed: Counts of nucleated cells, estimated from reference gene primer amplification, were obtained. Generated by immunoSEQ multiplex PCR, the TCRdb table keeps only in-frame clones and is missing some. V and J calls and clone size are those listed in that table; D and trimming were worked out from the DNA. The sample shows about 70,000 clones, roughly 73% of them seen only once. This chain connects TRBV14 to TRBJ2-2, with D possibly TRBD2 on 6 matching bases. The receptor's source is a woman aged 55-69 years with acute or convalescent COVID-19. What was sequenced was peripheral blood. CDR3 DNA: TGTGCCAGCAGCCAAGGCGGGGCCGGCACCGGGGAGCTGTTTTTT. Amino acids: CASSQGGAGTGELFF.